This entry describes one TCR beta chain. Its antigen is not identified. This sample is part of a study of shared clonotypes between healthy human individuals. Germline CDR1 is LNHDA and CDR2 is SQIVND (reference sequence). The ends lost 9 bases at V and 3 bases at J; junction bases unmatched: 3. The CDR3 covers 13 residues. Findings and caveats of the study: The rarefaction results pointed to incomplete sorted-subset sequencing despite large depth. Sharing of clonotypes among donors was expected to vary with sequencing depth. The four-donor shared clonotypes exceeded non-shared clonotypes in generation probability, with non-shared ones scoring lower. Naive CD4 clonotype sharing across four donors was around 5.5%.

Measured with immunoSEQ multiplex PCR; TCRdb has only the in-frame clones, and not every one. The data hold roughly 2,500,000 clones, with 93% observed a single time. Sample: naive CD4+ T cells from PBMCs. The subset: CD45RA+ positively selected. The receptor comes from a young man in good health. Some clones in this sample may be carry-over from other donors' samples. This chain joins TRBV19 and TRBJ1-5; TRBD1 matches 9 bases. The CDR3 loop reads CASGTGNNQPQHF. The CDR3 DNA reads as TGTGCCAGCGGGACAGGGAACAATCAGCCCCAGCATTTT.